These 15 T cell receptor beta chains were all obtained from the same sample, sequenced in a study of shared clonotypes between healthy human individuals. The data were produced by immunoSEQ multiplex PCR, yet TCRdb's version contains in-frame clones alone and is incomplete. The sample includes 950,000 to 1,100,000 clones, 78% of them seen just once. Sequenced input: memory CD4+ T cells from PBMCs. Subset specified: CD45RA-negative fraction. The source is a man between 18 and 35 years old in good health. Some clones in this sample may be carry-over from other donors' samples.

This clone was counted only a few times. Other DNA sequences in the sample encode the same CDR3. V is TRBV7-9 and J is TRBJ1-5; D not certain. This CDR3 comprises 12 residues. Trimming removed 2 bases at V and 3 bases at J, with 2 bases between. CDR1 SEHNR and CDR2 FQNEAQ come from the germline V gene (reference sequence). The CDR3 region is CASSLTNQPQHF. CDR3 in DNA: TGTGCCAGCAGCTTAACCAATCAGCCCCAGCATTTT.

The chain recombines TRBV18 with TRBJ1-3; D gene uncertain. CDR1 is KGHSH and CDR2 is LQKENI in the germline V gene. This CDR3 comprises 16 residues. The ends were cut back, 0 bases at V and 4 bases at J, with 13 bases in the middle. The CDR3: CASSPPGSQRGNTIYF. The CDR3, as DNA: TGTGCCAGCTCACCACCAGGATCTCAGCGGGGAAACACCATATATTTT.

The chain links TRBV5-1 to TRBJ2-3; D may match TRBD1 or TRBD2 (5 bases each). The CDR3 consists of 15 residues. Germline assignment: CDR1 SGHRS and CDR2 YFSETQ. Trimming stripped 0 bases from V and 4 bases from J, with 12 bases between. CDR3 in DNA: TGCGCCAGCAGCTTGGCTGGGGGACCGGCAGATACGCAGTATTTT. Translating it yields CASSLAGGPADTQYF.

This clone has only a few counts. The chain recombines TRBV28 with TRBJ2-7; 7 nucleotides align to TRBD2. Losses at the gene ends were 10 bases for V and 0 bases for J; bases not matched to a gene: 15. Per the germline V gene, CDR1 is MDHEN and CDR2 is SYDVKM. The CDR3 runs to 16 residues. The CDR3 coding sequence is TGTGCCATCACCCACGCCCGTCCGGGGGGCTCCTACGAGCAGTACTTC. It specifies CAITHARPGGSYEQYF.

The J gene is TRBJ2-2, the V gene TRBV9; 7 positions agree with TRBD2. The trim removed 3 bases at V and 1 base at J, leaving 15 bases unmatched. The V gene's germline CDR1 is SGDLS and CDR2 YYNGEE. The CDR3 sequence is 19 residues long. CDR3 coding DNA: TGTGCCAGCAGCGCGACCGGGGGGAACCGGGGACGGAACACCGGGGAGCTGTTTTTT. Translation gives CASSATGGNRGRNTGELFF.

This chain's CDR3 is CASGGQGRNEQFF. DNA for the CDR3: TGTGCCAGCGGCGGACAGGGGAGGAATGAGCAGTTCTTC. The chain employs TRBV27 and TRBJ2-1; 9 bases fit TRBD1. Germline CDR1 reads MNHEY; CDR2 reads SMNVEV (reference sequence). This CDR3 is built from 13 residues. V lost 8 bases and J lost 7; bases outside the gene matches: 6.

The gene calls are TRBV15 and TRBJ2-5, with TRBD1 matching 7 bases. The CDR3 is made up of 15 amino acids. Germline V gene sequence: CDR1 LNHNV, CDR2 YYDKDF (reference sequence). The trim removed 2 bases at V and 0 bases at J, leaving 3 bases unmatched. This CDR3 reads CATSRPGTDQETQYF. The DNA for the CDR3 is TGTGCCACCAGCAGACCCGGGACAGACCAAGAGACCCAGTACTTC.

This rearrangement joins TRBV7-3 to TRBJ2-1, with D perhaps matching TRBD2 (6 bases). Germline V CDR1 and CDR2: SGHTA, FQGTGA. V lost 0 bases to trimming and J lost 0 bases, with 12 bases between them. The CDR3 sequence is 17 residues long. CDR3 in amino acids: CASSLTEGRSSYNEQFF. CDR3 sequence (DNA): TGTGCCAGCAGCTTAACGGAAGGGAGGAGCTCCTACAATGAGCAGTTCTTC.

This CDR3 reads CASSPAGSSSGNTIYF. The CDR3 coding sequence is TGTGCCAGCAGTCCCGCCGGGAGTAGCTCTGGAAACACCATATATTTT. The V gene is TRBV28, the J gene TRBJ1-3, with D hard to call. CDR1 is MDHEN and CDR2 is SYDVKM in the germline V gene. This CDR3 has 16 amino acids. The V and J ends lost 5 bases and 0 bases respectively, with 14 bases between them.

This clone was counted once. The V and J genes are TRBV6-5 and TRBJ2-7, with 7 bases matching TRBD2. Germline trimming cut 0 bases from V and 5 bases from J; bases unmatched to any gene: 10. Germline CDR1 reads MNHEY; CDR2 reads SVGAGI. The CDR3 has 16 amino acids. The CDR3 loop reads CASSYSGGGSKHEQYF. As DNA, the CDR3 is TGTGCCAGCAGTTACTCGGGCGGCGGGAGTAAACACGAGCAGTACTTC.

This clone showed up just a few times. The chain couples TRBV28 to TRBJ2-6; possibly TRBD2 for D (7 bases). The CDR3 contains 18 residues. Germline V gene data show CDR1 as MDHEN and CDR2 as SYDVKM. Trimming removed 5 bases at V and 3 bases at J, with 20 bases between. CDR3 sequence: CASSQFMGGRFGANVLTF. As DNA, the CDR3 is TGTGCCAGCAGTCAGTTTATGGGGGGGCGCTTTGGGGCCAACGTCCTGACTTTC.

This chain links TRBV14 with TRBJ2-1; perhaps TRBD1 as D (6 bases). With 4 bases removed from V and 6 bases from J, the gap between germline ends came to 16 bases. Germline-derived CDR1 and CDR2 are SGHDN and FVKESK. This CDR3 is built from 15 residues. CDR3 in DNA: TGTGCCAGCAGCCCGGACACGGACAGCCTCAATGAGCAGTTCTTC. Its protein product is CASSPDTDSLNEQFF.

The chain carries TRBV14 and TRBJ2-2, with D perhaps TRBD2 (6 bases). Trimming removed 4 bases from V and 6 bases from J, with 9 bases in between. Germline V CDR1 and CDR2: SGHDN, FVKESK. The CDR3 totals 13 residues. CDR3 sequence: CASSPRLAGELFF. CDR3 nucleotide sequence: TGTGCCAGCAGCCCAAGACTAGCCGGGGAGCTGTTTTTT.

This clone was seen only once. This chain joins TRBV5-1 and TRBJ2-7, with D perhaps matching TRBD1 (6 bases). V lost 8 bases and J lost 2, with 11 bases in between. This CDR3 comprises 12 residues. Germline CDR1 is SGHRS and CDR2 is YFSETQ. CDR3 sequence reads: CASTDSPYEQYF. The CDR3, as DNA: TGCGCCAGTACGGACAGCCCCTACGAGCAGTACTTC. Full variable domain (outside the CDR3, taken from reference TRBV5-1 and TRBJ2-7): KAGVTQTPRYLIKTRGQQVTLSCSPISGHRSVSWYQQTPGQGLQFLFEYFSETQRNKGNFPGRFSGRQFSNSRSEMNVSTLELGDSALYLCASTDSPYEQYFGPGTRLTVT.

V and J are TRBV7-3 and TRBJ1-1; 7 positions match TRBD1. The germline CDR1 and CDR2 sequences are SGHTA and FQGTGA. V was clipped by 5 bases and J by 1 base; unmatched bases: 7. The CDR3 covers 15 residues. This CDR3 reads CASSQRGTANTEAFF. DNA of the CDR3: TGTGCCAGCAGCCAAAGAGGGACAGCGAACACTGAAGCTTTCTTT.